This TCR beta chain was documented in a study of CD8 T cells in ankylosing spondylitis. Study-wide results and caveats: For ankylosing spondylitis blood, a TCR beta motif of fewer than 10 highly homologous variants appeared characteristic. Disease-linked clones reportedly showed significant enrichment in matched ankylosing spondylitis synovial fluid. Disease-linked clones displayed a CD8+ phenotype and appeared relatively rarely in peripheral blood.

Germline assignment: CDR1 SNHLY and CDR2 FYNNEI. Trimming took 8 bases from V and 8 from J, leaving 12 bases between them. The CDR3 runs to 12 residues. TCRdb ran MiXCR on the 5' RACE reads and lists one entry per CDR3 protein. In the table there are over 200,000 distinct CDR3 sequences, 18% of which are singletons. As for this clonotype: Its antigen remains unidentified.

The receptor was isolated from a male donor with ankylosing spondylitis. Material: blood, either unsorted or a sorted T cell fraction (not recorded which). The rearrangement uses TRBV2 and TRBJ2-2, with a weak D call TRBD2 (5 bases). CDR3 loop: CASEEESGELFF. As DNA, the CDR3 is TGTGCCAGCGAGGAGGAATCGGGGGAGCTGTTTTTT.